This TCR beta chain was recorded in a study of STAT5B mutations in CD4+ large granular lymphocyte leukemia. The CDR3 contains 17 residues. Of note for this clone: As yet, its antigen is unknown.

Data came from immunoSEQ multiplex PCR; TCRdb stores just in-frame clones and leaves some out. The profile covers about 31,000 clones, with around 72% appearing a single time and about 2.1% taken by the ten largest. Broader study findings: Top patient clones used TRBV06 genes more often: 8/27 versus 2/35 in controls.

The J gene is TRBJ2-7, the V gene TRBV12-2; the listed D gene, TRBD1, was not tested against the DNA. TRBV12-2 is a documented pseudogene. Sequencing was done on a sample of CD4+ T cells from blood buffy coats. This sequence was found in a human donor in good health. CDR3 bases: TGTGCAAGTCGCTTAGCGCAGGCCCAGGGGGGCTCCTACGAGCAGTACTTC. Translated: CASRLAQAQGGSYEQYF.